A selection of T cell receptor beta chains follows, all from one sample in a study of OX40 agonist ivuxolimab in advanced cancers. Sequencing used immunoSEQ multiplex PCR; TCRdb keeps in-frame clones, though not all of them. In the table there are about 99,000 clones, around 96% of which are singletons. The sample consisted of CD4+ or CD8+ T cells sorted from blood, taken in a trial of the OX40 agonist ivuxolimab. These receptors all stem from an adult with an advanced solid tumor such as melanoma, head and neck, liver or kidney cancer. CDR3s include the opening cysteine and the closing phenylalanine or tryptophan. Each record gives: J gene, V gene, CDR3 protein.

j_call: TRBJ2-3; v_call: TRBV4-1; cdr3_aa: CASSQGPGSDTQYF
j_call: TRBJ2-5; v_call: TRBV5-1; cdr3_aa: CASSLLSETQYF
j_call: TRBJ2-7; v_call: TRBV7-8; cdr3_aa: CASSLALRGYEQYF
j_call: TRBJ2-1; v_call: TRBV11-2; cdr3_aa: CASSLNSGGTTLGNEQFF
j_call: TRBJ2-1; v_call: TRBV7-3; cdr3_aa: CASSLYLTASYNEQFF
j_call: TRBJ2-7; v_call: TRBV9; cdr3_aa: CASSGDGEGNEQYF
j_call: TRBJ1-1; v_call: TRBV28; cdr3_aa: CASSFHPDTEAFF
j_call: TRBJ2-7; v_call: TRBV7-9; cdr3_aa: CASSLEQGAYEQYF
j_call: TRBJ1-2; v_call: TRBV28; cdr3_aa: CAVRHGGYTF
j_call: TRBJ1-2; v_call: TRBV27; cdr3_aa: CAAGVGGSYGYTF